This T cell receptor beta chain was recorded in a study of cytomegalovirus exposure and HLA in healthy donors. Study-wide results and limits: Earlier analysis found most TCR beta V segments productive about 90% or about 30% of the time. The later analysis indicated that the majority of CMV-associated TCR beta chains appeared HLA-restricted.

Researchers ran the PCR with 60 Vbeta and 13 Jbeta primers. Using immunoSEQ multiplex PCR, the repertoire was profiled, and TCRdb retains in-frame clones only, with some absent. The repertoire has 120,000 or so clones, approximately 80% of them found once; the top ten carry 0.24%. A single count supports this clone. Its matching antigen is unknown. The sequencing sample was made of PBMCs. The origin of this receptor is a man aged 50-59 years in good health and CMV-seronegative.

The CDR3 region is CAWSPLLSAEQFF. In DNA, the CDR3 is TGTGCCTGGAGTCCTCTTCTCTCAGCGGAGCAGTTCTTC. The chain couples TRBV30 to TRBJ2-1; D gene unclear. Trimming shortened V by 2 bases and J by 10 bases, and 15 bases separated the two germline ends. Per the germline V gene, CDR1 is GTSNPN and CDR2 is SVGIG (reference sequence). The CDR3 runs 13 residues.